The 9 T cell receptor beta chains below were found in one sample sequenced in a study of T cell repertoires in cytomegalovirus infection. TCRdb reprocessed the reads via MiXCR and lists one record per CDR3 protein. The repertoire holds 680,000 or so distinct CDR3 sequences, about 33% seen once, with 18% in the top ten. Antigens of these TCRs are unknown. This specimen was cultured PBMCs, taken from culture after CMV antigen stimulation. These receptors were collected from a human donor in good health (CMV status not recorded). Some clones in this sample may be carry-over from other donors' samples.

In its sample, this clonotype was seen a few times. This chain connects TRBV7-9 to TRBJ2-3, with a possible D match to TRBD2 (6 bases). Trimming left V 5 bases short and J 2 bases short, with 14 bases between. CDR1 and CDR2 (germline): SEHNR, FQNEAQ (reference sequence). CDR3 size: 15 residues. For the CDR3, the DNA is TGTGCCAGCAGCCCAAGGACTACCCACACAGATACGCAGTATTTT. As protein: CASSPRTTHTDTQYF.

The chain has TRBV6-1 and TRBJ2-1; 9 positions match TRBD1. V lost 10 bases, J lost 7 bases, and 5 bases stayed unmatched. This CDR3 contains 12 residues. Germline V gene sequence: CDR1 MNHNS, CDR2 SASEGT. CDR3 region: CATGTGLNEQFF. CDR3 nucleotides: TGTGCCACCGGGACAGGGTTGAATGAGCAGTTCTTC.

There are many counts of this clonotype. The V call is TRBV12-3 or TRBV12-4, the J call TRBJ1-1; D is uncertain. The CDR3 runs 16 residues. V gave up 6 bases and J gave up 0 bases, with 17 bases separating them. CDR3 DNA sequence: TGTGCCAGCAGCCCCCGGATTTCGGACTTGAACACTGAAGCTTTCTTT. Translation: CASSPRISDLNTEAFF.

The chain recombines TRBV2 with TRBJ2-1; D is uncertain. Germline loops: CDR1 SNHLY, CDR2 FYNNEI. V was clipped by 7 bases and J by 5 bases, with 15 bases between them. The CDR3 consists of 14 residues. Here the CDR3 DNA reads TGTGCCAGCAACGTCAGGCGCCAACACAATGAGCAGTTCTTC. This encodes CASNVRRQHNEQFF.

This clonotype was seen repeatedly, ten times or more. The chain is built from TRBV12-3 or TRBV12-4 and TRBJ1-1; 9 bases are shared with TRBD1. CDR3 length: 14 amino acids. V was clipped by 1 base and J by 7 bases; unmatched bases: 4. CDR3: CASSLVTGGNEAFF. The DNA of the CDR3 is TGTGCCAGCAGTTTAGTGACAGGGGGTAATGAAGCTTTCTTT.

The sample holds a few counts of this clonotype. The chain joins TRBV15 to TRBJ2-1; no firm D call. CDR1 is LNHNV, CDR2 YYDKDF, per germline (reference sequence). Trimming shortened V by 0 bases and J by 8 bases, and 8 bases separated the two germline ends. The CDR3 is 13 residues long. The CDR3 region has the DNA TGTGCCACCAGCAGAGATTGGACCTATGAGCAGTTCTTC. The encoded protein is CATSRDWTYEQFF.

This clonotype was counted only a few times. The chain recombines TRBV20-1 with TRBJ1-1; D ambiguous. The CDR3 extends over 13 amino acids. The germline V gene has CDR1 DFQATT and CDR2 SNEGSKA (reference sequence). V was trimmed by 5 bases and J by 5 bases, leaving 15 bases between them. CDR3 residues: CSAHPGVTTEAFF. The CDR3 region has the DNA TGCAGTGCTCACCCCGGGGTTACGACTGAAGCTTTCTTT.

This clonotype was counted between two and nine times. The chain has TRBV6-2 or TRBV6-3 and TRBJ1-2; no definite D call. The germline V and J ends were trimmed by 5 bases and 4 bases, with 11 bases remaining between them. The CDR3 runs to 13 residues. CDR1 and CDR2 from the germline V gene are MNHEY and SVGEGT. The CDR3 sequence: CASSTDGGYGYTF. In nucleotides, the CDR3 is TGTGCCAGCAGTACGGACGGTGGCTATGGCTACACCTTC.

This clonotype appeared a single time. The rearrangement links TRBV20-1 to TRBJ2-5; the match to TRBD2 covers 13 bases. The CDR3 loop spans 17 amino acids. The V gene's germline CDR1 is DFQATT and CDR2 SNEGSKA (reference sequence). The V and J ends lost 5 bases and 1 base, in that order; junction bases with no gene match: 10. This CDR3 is CSAGTSGVVTLQETQYF. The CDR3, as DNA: TGCAGTGCTGGGACTAGCGGGGTGGTTACCCTCCAAGAGACCCAGTACTTC.